This T cell receptor (beta chain) was sequenced in a study of T cell responses to AZD1222 COVID-19 vaccine. The junction had 16 bases not matched to a gene; V was cut back by 6 bases and J by 6 bases. CDR1 and CDR2 (germline): MDHEN, SYDVKM. The CDR3 contains 17 residues. This clone was seen a few times. The protocol was immunoSEQ multiplex PCR, while the TCRdb copy is restricted to in-frame clones and leaves out a portion. The data hold 90,000 to 140,000 clones, with 75% to 90% observed a single time. Source: peripheral blood, taken 28 days after the second AZD1222 dose. The V call is TRBV28, the J call TRBJ2-1; 8 bases map to TRBD1. The TCR originated in an adult who received the AZD1222 COVID-19 vaccine. CDR3 region: CASRKRMRQGISNEQFF. As DNA, the CDR3 is TGTGCCAGCAGAAAAAGGATGAGACAGGGGATCAGCAATGAGCAGTTCTTC.